This passage covers 8 T cell receptor beta chains from one sample sequenced in a study of shared clonotypes between healthy human individuals (dated by TCRdb to about 2020). The library came from the immunoSEQ multiplex PCR assay. The table was pulled from immuneACCESS by TCRdb, which kept in-frame rearrangements only. Such tables lose some clones; where checked, under half of the loss comes from unresolved V genes, and the rest has no known cause. The sample profile shows millions of clones; approximately 95% of them were found once. 0.35% to 0.5% of the sample is taken by the ten largest. Sequenced sample: naive CD4+ T cells from PBMCs. Read against the paper, the sample's cell subset or site label means: CD45RA+ positively selected. These receptors all stem from a man aged 18-30 years in good health. Some clones in this sample may be carry-over from other donors' samples.

This clone came up a few times. The chain joins TRBV19 to TRBJ1-1; weak D call: TRBD1 (6 bases). The length of the CDR3 is 16 residues. In germline, CDR1 is LNHDA, CDR2 SQIVND (reference sequence). Trimming took 6 bases from V and 2 from J, leaving 19 bases between them. CDR3 region: CASRRETGRGNTEAFF. CDR3 DNA sequence: TGTGCCAGTAGGCGAGAAACAGGGAGGGGAAACACTGAAGCTTTCTTT.

V gene TRBV29-1 combines with J gene TRBJ2-2; D gene unclear. Germline lookup yields CDR1 SQVTM and CDR2 ANQGSEA. Trimming removed 4 bases at V and 0 bases at J, with 9 bases between. CDR3 length equals 14 residues. The CDR3 nucleotides read TGCAGCGTTGGGGAATCCGCGAACACCGGGGAGCTGTTTTTT. This translates into CSVGESANTGELFF.

V is TRBV21-1 and J is TRBJ2-7; TRBD1 reflects the table's D call only, with no check against the DNA. TRBV21-1 is marked as a pseudogene. The CDR3 totals 14 residues. The CDR3 region is CASSKRQETYEQYF. The CDR3 DNA reads as TGTGCCAGCAGCAAGAGACAGGAGACCTACGAGCAGTACTTC.

The CDR3 DNA sequence: TGCAGCGTTGAAGGGACTAGCGGACGCTCCTACGAGCAGTACTTC. Protein sequence: CSVEGTSGRSYEQYF. The gene calls are TRBV29-1 and TRBJ2-7; 10 bases are shared with TRBD2. The trim removed 1 base at V and 0 bases at J, leaving 3 bases unmatched. In germline, CDR1 is SQVTM, CDR2 ANQGSEA. CDR3 length equals 15 residues.

This chain uses TRBV27 with TRBJ1-2, with 7 bases identical to TRBD1. This CDR3 contains 15 residues. CDR1 is MNHEY, CDR2 SMNVEV, per germline (reference sequence). After removal of 3 bases from V and 6 bases from J, the junction contained 10 bases not matched to a gene. DNA of the CDR3: TGTGCCAGCAGTTTGATGGGACAGAGAAAAGATGGCTACACCTTC. Protein: CASSLMGQRKDGYTF.

V gene TRBV28 combines with J gene TRBJ2-3, with D possibly being TRBD2 (7 bases). This CDR3 is 18 amino acids long. Trimming shortened V by 2 bases and J by 4 bases, and 22 bases separated the two germline ends. Per the germline V gene, CDR1 is MDHEN and CDR2 is SYDVKM. The CDR3 nucleotides read TGTGCCAGCAGTTTACCCTTGAGGTGGGGGGGCATCGCAGATACGCAGTATTTT. Translated, it gives CASSLPLRWGGIADTQYF.

J is TRBJ2-5 and V is TRBV5-1; TRBD1 aligns across 7 bases. V shed 2 bases, J shed 1 base, and the junction held 5 bases outside the gene matches. This CDR3 contains 15 residues. CDR1 and CDR2 (germline): SGHRS, YFSETQ. CDR3 bases: TGCGCCAGCAGCTTCCGACAGGGTCCCCAAGAGACCCAGTACTTC. Its translation: CASSFRQGPQETQYF.

The chain couples TRBV5-1 to TRBJ1-2, with 7 nucleotides matching TRBD1. Germline CDR1 reads SGHRS; CDR2 reads YFSETQ. The CDR3 has 15 amino acids. V gave up 3 bases and J gave up 4 bases; unmatched junction bases: 9. The CDR3 region is CASSSGGTATYGYTF. The CDR3 coding sequence is TGCGCCAGCAGCTCAGGGGGGACGGCTACCTATGGCTACACCTTC.